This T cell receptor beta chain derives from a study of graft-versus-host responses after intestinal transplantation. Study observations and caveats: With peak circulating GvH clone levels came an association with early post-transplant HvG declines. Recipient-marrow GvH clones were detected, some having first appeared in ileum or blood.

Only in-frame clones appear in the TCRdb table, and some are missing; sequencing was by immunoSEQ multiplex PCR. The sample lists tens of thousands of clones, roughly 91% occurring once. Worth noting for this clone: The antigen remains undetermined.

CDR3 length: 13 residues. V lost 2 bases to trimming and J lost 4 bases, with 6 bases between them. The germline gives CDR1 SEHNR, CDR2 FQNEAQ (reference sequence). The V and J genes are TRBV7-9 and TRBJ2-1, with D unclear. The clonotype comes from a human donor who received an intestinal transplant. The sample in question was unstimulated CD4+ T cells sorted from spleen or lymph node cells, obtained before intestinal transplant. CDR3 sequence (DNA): TGTGCCAGCAGCTTATTACAATACAATGAGCAGTTCTTC. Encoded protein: CASSLLQYNEQFF.